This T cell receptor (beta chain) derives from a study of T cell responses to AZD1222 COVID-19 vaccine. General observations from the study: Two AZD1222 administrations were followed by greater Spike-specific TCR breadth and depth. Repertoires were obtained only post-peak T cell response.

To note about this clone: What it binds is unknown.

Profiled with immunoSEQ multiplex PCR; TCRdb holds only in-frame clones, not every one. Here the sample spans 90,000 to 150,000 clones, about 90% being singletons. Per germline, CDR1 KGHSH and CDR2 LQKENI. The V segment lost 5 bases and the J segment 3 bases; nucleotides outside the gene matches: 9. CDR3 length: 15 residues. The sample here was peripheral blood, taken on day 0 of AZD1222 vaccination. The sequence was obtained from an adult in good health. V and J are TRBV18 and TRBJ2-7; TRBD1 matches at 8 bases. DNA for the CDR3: TGTGCCAGCTCAGCGCCATTGACAGGGGACTACGAGCAGTACTTC. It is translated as CASSAPLTGDYEQYF.